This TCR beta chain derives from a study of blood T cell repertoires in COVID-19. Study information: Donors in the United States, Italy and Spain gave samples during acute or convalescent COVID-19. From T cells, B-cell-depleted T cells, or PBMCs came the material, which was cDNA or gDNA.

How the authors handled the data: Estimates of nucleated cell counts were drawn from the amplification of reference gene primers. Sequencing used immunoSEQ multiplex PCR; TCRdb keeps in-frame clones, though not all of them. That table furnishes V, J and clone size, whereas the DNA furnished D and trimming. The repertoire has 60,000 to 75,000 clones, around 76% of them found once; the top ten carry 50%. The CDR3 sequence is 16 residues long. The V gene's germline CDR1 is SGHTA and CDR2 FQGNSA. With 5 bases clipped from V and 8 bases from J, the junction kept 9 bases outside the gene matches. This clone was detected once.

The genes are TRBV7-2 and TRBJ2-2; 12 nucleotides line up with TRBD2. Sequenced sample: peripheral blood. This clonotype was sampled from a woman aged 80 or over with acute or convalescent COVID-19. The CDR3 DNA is TGTGCCAGCAGCCCCCCGGGACTAGCGGGTGCGGGGGAGCTGTTTTTT. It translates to CASSPPGLAGAGELFF.